These 28 T cell receptor beta chains were all obtained from the same sample, sequenced in a study of cytomegalovirus exposure and HLA in healthy donors. Sequenced by immunoSEQ multiplex PCR; TCRdb stores in-frame clones only, minus some. This sample has some 170,000 clones, with roughly 86% found just once. The sample was PBMCs. The receptors originated from a man younger than 35 in good health and CMV-seropositive.

The chain uses TRBV11-3 and TRBJ2-3, with 7 bases fitting TRBD2. The trim removed 4 bases at V and 2 bases at J, leaving 6 bases unmatched. Germline CDR1 SGHNT, CDR2 YENEEA. The CDR3 has 15 amino acids. CDR3 sequence: CASSSGLGTTDTQYF. As DNA, the CDR3 is TGTGCCAGCAGCTCCGGACTAGGTACCACAGATACGCAGTATTTT.

The genes are TRBV4-3 and TRBJ2-1; 15 bases are shared with TRBD2. The CDR3 consists of 16 residues. Trimming took 10 bases from V and 6 from J; bases not matched to a gene: 10. Germline-derived CDR1 and CDR2 are LGHNA and YSLEER. CDR3 amino acids: CANDRTSGGAFNEQFF. In nucleotides, the CDR3 is TGCGCCAACGACCGGACTAGCGGGGGGGCGTTCAATGAGCAGTTCTTC.

The chain is built from TRBV9 and TRBJ2-2; TRBD2 agrees at 10 bases. This CDR3 is built from 16 residues. CDR1 is SGDLS and CDR2 is YYNGEE in the germline V gene. V shed 4 bases and J 7 bases; nucleotides not matched to a gene: 10. CDR3 residues: CASSPEGSGRIGELFF. Written as DNA, the CDR3 is TGTGCCAGCAGCCCAGAGGGTAGCGGGAGGATCGGGGAGCTGTTTTTT.

V and J are TRBV9 and TRBJ1-1, with TRBD1 matching over 8 bases. This CDR3 has 13 amino acids. The germline V gene has CDR1 SGDLS and CDR2 YYNGEE. The junction had 3 bases not matched to a gene; V was cut back by 2 bases and J by 6 bases. The CDR3 spells CASSVQGAAEAFF. In DNA form, the CDR3 reads TGTGCCAGCAGCGTTCAGGGGGCCGCTGAAGCTTTCTTT.

The chain joins TRBV4-2 to TRBJ1-2; D is perhaps TRBD1 (6 bases). Trimming took off 1 base at V and 6 bases at J, with 12 bases between the two ends. The CDR3 consists of 14 residues. The germline V gene encodes CDR1 LGHNA and CDR2 YNFKEQ. CDR3 in amino acids: CASSQGGQNDGYTF. DNA for the CDR3: TGTGCCAGCAGCCAAGGCGGACAGAATGATGGCTACACCTTC.

The V and J genes are TRBV2 and TRBJ2-1; 7 bases fit TRBD1. CDR3 length: 13 residues. The germline CDR1 and CDR2 sequences are SNHLY and FYNNEI. Germline trimming cut 8 bases from V and 3 bases from J; bases unmatched to any gene: 4. In DNA form, the CDR3 reads TGTGCCAGCGGACAGGAGAACTACAATGAGCAGTTCTTC. It translates to CASGQENYNEQFF. Full variable domain (remainder filled in from reference TRBV2 and TRBJ2-1): EPEVTQTPSHQVTQMGQEVILRCVPISNHLYFYWYRQILGQKVEFLVSFYNNEISEKSEIFDDQFSVERPDGSNFTLKIRSTKLEDSAMYFCASGQENYNEQFFGPGTRLTVL.

This clone has a handful of counts. The V and J genes are TRBV15 and TRBJ2-2; weak D call: TRBD2 (6 bases). CDR1 is LNHNV, CDR2 YYDKDF, per germline (reference sequence). This CDR3 region has 12 residues. Trimming stripped 8 bases from V and 7 bases from J, with 11 bases between. CDR3 sequence: CATSPGGGELFF. The CDR3 DNA is TGTGCCACCTCTCCCGGGGGCGGGGAGCTGTTTTTT.

V and J are TRBV6-5 and TRBJ1-5, with D possibly being TRBD1 (5 bases). The V gene's germline CDR1 is MNHEY and CDR2 SVGAGI. This CDR3 contains 14 residues. Trimming took off 6 bases at V and 2 bases at J, with 11 bases between the two ends. CDR3 sequence (DNA): TGTGCCAGCAGCGCGGGACCGGGCAATCAGCCCCAGCATTTT. Its protein is CASSAGPGNQPQHF.

This clone has ten or more counts. The V gene is TRBV7-9, the J gene TRBJ2-7; 9 nucleotides match TRBD2. J gave up 6 bases and V 5 bases, and 11 bases lay outside the gene matches. In germline, CDR1 is SEHNR, CDR2 FQNEAQ (reference sequence). The CDR3 loop spans 15 amino acids. The CDR3 nucleotides read TGTGCCAGCAGCCCTCCGCGGGGGGGAACCCCCGAGCAGTACTTC. Translating gives CASSPPRGGTPEQYF.

The chain is built from TRBV7-2 and TRBJ2-5, with a tentative D call TRBD2 (5 bases). Germline V gene sequence: CDR1 SGHTA, CDR2 FQGNSA. This CDR3 spans 14 amino acids. Trimming shortened V by 2 bases and J by 7 bases, and 14 bases separated the two germline ends. CDR3 region: CASSLIGEGGTQYF. The CDR3 DNA reads as TGTGCCAGCAGCTTAATTGGTGAGGGCGGGACCCAGTACTTC. Full variable domain (rest looked up from reference TRBV7-2 and TRBJ2-5): GAGVSQSPSNKVTEKGKDVELRCDPISGHTALYWYRQSLGQGLEFLIYFQGNSAPDKSGLPSDRFSAERTGGSVSTLTIQRTQQEDSAVYLCASSLIGEGGTQYFGPGTRLLVL.

The rearrangement links TRBV19 to TRBJ2-6; D is ambiguous. Germline V gene sequence: CDR1 LNHDA, CDR2 SQIVND (reference sequence). The ends were cut back, 5 bases at V and 0 bases at J, with 5 bases in the middle. CDR3 length equals 14 residues. CDR3 amino acids: CASSLSSGANVLTF. CDR3 DNA: TGTGCCAGTAGTCTCTCCTCTGGGGCCAACGTCCTGACTTTC.

The V and J genes are TRBV28 and TRBJ1-2, with 8 bases matching TRBD1. Trimming at V came to 3 bases and at J to 5 bases, leaving 8 bases not matched to a gene. The germline CDR1 and CDR2 sequences are MDHEN and SYDVKM. This CDR3 has 15 amino acids. CDR3 coding DNA: TGTGCCAGCAGTTTCCCCGGACAGGGCTCGTATGGCTACACCTTC. It encodes CASSFPGQGSYGYTF.

V usage is TRBV4-2 and J usage is TRBJ1-2; perhaps TRBD1 as D (6 bases). There are 17 residues in the CDR3. Germline V gene sequence: CDR1 LGHNA, CDR2 YNFKEQ. The ends were cut back, 1 base at V and 7 bases at J, with 22 bases in the middle. CDR3 sequence reads: CASSQGRWGGADLGYTF. CDR3 coding DNA: TGTGCCAGCAGCCAAGGAAGATGGGGGGGCGCCGATCTTGGCTACACCTTC.

This clone turned up a few times. This sequence joins TRBV7-9 and TRBJ1-1; 7 nucleotides agree with TRBD1. The CDR3 runs to 11 residues. Germline V lookup: CDR1 SEHNR, CDR2 FQNEAQ (reference sequence). V lost 6 bases to trimming and J lost 6 bases; unmatched junction nucleotides: 1. The CDR3 bases are TGTGCCAGCAGTGGGACAGCTGAAGCTTTCTTT. It specifies CASSGTAEAFF.

The chain employs TRBV25-1 and TRBJ2-5, with 7 positions matching TRBD2. The germline CDR1 and CDR2 sequences are MGHDK and SYGVNS. The CDR3 runs to 18 residues. V was clipped by 1 base and J by 4 bases; unmatched bases: 15. CDR3 coding DNA: TGTGCCAGCAGTGAATTTCAGCCGCAAGCGGGATCGCCAGAGACCCAGTACTTC. This translates into CASSEFQPQAGSPETQYF.

This chain links TRBV7-2 with TRBJ2-3; tentative D call: TRBD2 (6 bases). CDR1 is SGHTA, CDR2 FQGNSA, per germline. Trimming removed 8 bases from V and 0 bases from J, with 12 bases in between. CDR3 length equals 14 residues. This CDR3 is CASGSSVSTDTQYF. Here the CDR3 DNA reads TGTGCCAGCGGATCTAGCGTGAGCACAGATACGCAGTATTTT.

The gene calls are TRBV5-1 and TRBJ1-1, with TRBD1 identical over 10 bases. V lost 4 bases to trimming and J lost 1 base; unmatched junction nucleotides: 4. CDR3 length: 15 amino acids. The V gene's germline CDR1 is SGHRS and CDR2 YFSETQ. The CDR3 spells CASSPRTGGNTEAFF. Here the CDR3 DNA reads TGCGCCAGCAGCCCAAGGACAGGGGGGAACACTGAAGCTTTCTTT.

The gene calls are TRBV9 and TRBJ2-1, with 7 bases lining up with TRBD2. CDR1 and CDR2 (germline): SGDLS, YYNGEE. This CDR3 spans 16 amino acids. The trim removed 2 bases at V and 6 bases at J, leaving 11 bases unmatched. DNA of the CDR3: TGTGCCAGCAGCGTTGAAGGTGGACTAGTATTCAATGAGCAGTTCTTC. This gives the protein CASSVEGGLVFNEQFF.

The CDR3: CASSLVSNEQFF. CDR3 in DNA: TGTGCCAGCAGCTTAGTCAGCAATGAGCAGTTCTTC. This chain connects TRBV7-8 to TRBJ2-1; D is ambiguous. V lost 1 base and J lost 6, with 4 bases in between. This CDR3 is built from 12 residues. Germline assignment: CDR1 SGHVS and CDR2 FQNEAQ.

The V and J genes are TRBV28 and TRBJ1-1; 10 nucleotides line up with TRBD1. Trimming at V came to 6 bases and at J to 4 bases, leaving 5 bases not matched to a gene. The length of the CDR3 is 14 residues. Germline CDR1 is MDHEN and CDR2 is SYDVKM. The CDR3 protein is CASRGTGVLTEAFF. DNA of the CDR3: TGTGCCAGCAGAGGGACAGGGGTCCTCACTGAAGCTTTCTTT. The full variable domain, rest sourced from reference TRBV28 and TRBJ1-1, is DVKVTQSSRYLVKRTGEKVFLECVQDMDHENMFWYRQDPGLGLRLIYFSYDVKMKEKGDIPEGYSVSREKKERFSLILESASTNQTSMYLCASRGTGVLTEAFFGQGTRLTVV.

The chain joins TRBV2 to TRBJ1-1; TRBD1 might be the D (6 bases). V was trimmed by 6 bases and J by 3 bases, leaving 8 bases between them. The germline gives CDR1 SNHLY, CDR2 FYNNEI. This CDR3 is 12 amino acids long. CDR3 DNA sequence: TGTGCCAGCAGACAGGGTGACACTGAAGCTTTCTTT. Protein product: CASRQGDTEAFF.

The chain is built from TRBV14 and TRBJ1-4; D gene unclear. The V end lost 1 base, the J end lost 7 bases, and 13 bases lay between the germline ends. From germline, CDR1 is SGHDN and CDR2 FVKESK. The CDR3 has 15 residues. The CDR3 reads CASSQGWVGGEKLFF. The CDR3 DNA sequence: TGTGCCAGCAGCCAAGGATGGGTAGGAGGTGAAAAACTGTTTTTT.

The V and J genes are TRBV20-1 and TRBJ1-2, with D tentatively TRBD1 (5 bases). This CDR3 is built from 11 residues. The V gene's germline CDR1 is DFQATT and CDR2 SNEGSKA (reference sequence). V dropped 3 bases and J dropped 8 bases, with 10 bases sitting between them. CDR3 protein: CSARTPGGYTF. The CDR3 coding sequence is TGCAGTGCTAGGACCCCAGGGGGCTACACCTTC.

This rearrangement joins TRBV23-1 to TRBJ2-7, with D uncertain. TRBV23-1 is assigned to the ORF class and has an uncertain function. V lost 3 bases, J lost 3 bases, and 18 bases lay in between. The CDR3 is 16 residues long. For the CDR3, the DNA is TGCGCCAGCAGTCAGGAAGAGAGGCAGAACCTCTACGAGCAGTACTTC. Protein: CASSQEERQNLYEQYF.

The chain joins TRBV4-3 to TRBJ1-4, with D perhaps TRBD1 (5 bases). CDR1 and CDR2 (germline): LGHNA, YSLEER. CDR3 length: 14 residues. V was shortened by 1 base and J by 8 bases, with 11 bases between the two germline ends. This CDR3 reads CASSQGTLEEKLFF. The CDR3 bases are TGCGCCAGCAGCCAAGGGACACTTGAAGAAAAACTGTTTTTT.

This chain connects TRBV7-2 to TRBJ2-5; D possibly corresponds to TRBD2 (5 bases). The V end lost 2 bases, the J end lost 1 base, and 8 bases lay between the germline ends. Germline CDR1 reads SGHTA; CDR2 reads FQGNSA. The CDR3 spans 14 residues. CDR3 protein: CASSLRGVQETQYF. The CDR3 DNA is TGTGCCAGCAGCTTACGGGGAGTCCAAGAGACCCAGTACTTC.

The V call is TRBV14, the J call TRBJ2-5; tentative D call: TRBD1 (5 bases). CDR1 and CDR2 (germline): SGHDN, FVKESK. This CDR3 contains 13 residues. V was clipped by 6 bases and J by 2 bases, with 10 bases between them. In nucleotides, the CDR3 is TGTGCCAGCAGTTCAGGGCTACAAGAGACCCAGTACTTC. It codes for CASSSGLQETQYF.

The chain carries TRBV5-1 and TRBJ1-6; TRBD1 matches 7 bases. CDR3 size: 14 residues. Germline V lookup: CDR1 SGHRS, CDR2 YFSETQ. V was clipped by 1 base and J by 10 bases; unmatched bases: 5. The CDR3, as DNA: TGCGCCAGCAGCTTGTCAGGGGGTTTATCACCCCTCCACTTT. Amino acids: CASSLSGGLSPLHF.